This entry lists 8 T cell receptor beta chains sequenced from one sample in a study of cytomegalovirus exposure and HLA in healthy donors. Method: immunoSEQ multiplex PCR; TCRdb's copy keeps in-frame clones and lacks some. This sample has 200,000 or so clones, with more than 80% found just once. The sample comprised PBMCs. These receptors were obtained from a man aged 18 to 35 in good health and CMV-seropositive.

This chain joins TRBV27 and TRBJ2-6; 7 nucleotides line up with TRBD2. The CDR3 length is 13 residues. The trim removed 6 bases at V and 7 bases at J, leaving 3 bases unmatched. Germline V gene lookup returns CDR1 MNHEY and CDR2 SMNVEV (reference sequence). The CDR3 DNA follows: TGTGCCAGCAGGGCGGGGGAAGCCAACGTCCTGACTTTC. Amino acid sequence: CASRAGEANVLTF.

The J gene is TRBJ1-2, the V gene TRBV28, with D unresolved. Trimming shortened V by 7 bases and J by 0 bases, and 15 bases separated the two germline ends. The germline gives CDR1 MDHEN, CDR2 SYDVKM. The CDR3 loop spans 15 amino acids. The CDR3 bases are TGTGCCAGCAATCCTCCCAGGCCGGCTAACTATGGCTACACCTTC. This codes for CASNPPRPANYGYTF.

The chain uses TRBV6-5 and TRBJ1-5, with D hard to call. The germline gives CDR1 MNHEY, CDR2 SVGAGI. Deletions cut 0 bases from V and 6 bases from J, with 9 bases between. The CDR3 loop spans 14 amino acids. CDR3 residues: CASSYSRLSQPQHF. CDR3 nucleotides: TGTGCCAGCAGTTACTCGAGACTTAGTCAGCCCCAGCATTTT.

The rearrangement uses TRBV2 and TRBJ2-7; D perhaps matches TRBD1 (6 bases). The germline V and J ends were trimmed by 6 bases and 2 bases, with 17 bases remaining between them. The CDR3 covers 15 residues. Germline CDR1 reads SNHLY; CDR2 reads FYNNEI. This chain's CDR3 is CASRLLSGTTYEQYF. In nucleotides, the CDR3 is TGTGCCAGCAGATTATTGTCCGGGACAACCTACGAGCAGTACTTC.

The chain recombines TRBV10-1 with TRBJ2-2; D call uncertain. The CDR3 length is 13 residues. V was trimmed by 4 bases and J by 6 bases, leaving 9 bases between them. CDR1 and CDR2 (germline): WNHNN, SYGVQD (reference sequence). The CDR3 DNA is TGCGCCAGCAGTGCTAGTGATCCCGGGGAGCTGTTTTTT. Translated, it gives CASSASDPGELFF.

This clone was observed once. The CDR3, as DNA: TGTGCCAGCACCAGAGGACACCCATGGGAAAAACTGTTTTTT. Its protein is CASTRGHPWEKLFF. The chain carries TRBV28 and TRBJ1-4, with D maybe TRBD1 (5 bases). V lost 7 bases and J lost 8, with 17 bases in between. CDR1 is MDHEN and CDR2 is SYDVKM in the germline V gene. This CDR3 region has 14 residues.

The rearrangement joins TRBV7-7 to TRBJ2-7, with 9 positions matching TRBD1. V gave up 2 bases and J gave up 2 bases; unmatched junction bases: 13. This CDR3 has 18 residues. Germline V gene sequence: CDR1 SSHAT, CDR2 FNYEAQ (reference sequence). The DNA for the CDR3 is TGTGCCAGCAGCTTAATGATTTTCGGACAGGGGAGGGCCTACGAGCAGTACTTC. Its protein product is CASSLMIFGQGRAYEQYF.

Note on this clone: Mismatch with germline at one junction end may stem from a read error. The chain carries TRBV28 and TRBJ2-3; maybe TRBD2 (6 bases). Germline assignment: CDR1 MDHEN and CDR2 SYDVKM. The CDR3 consists of 13 residues. CDR3 region: CASSVTSTDTQYF. CDR3 nucleotide sequence: TGTGCCAGCAGTGTTACTAGCACGGATACGCAGTATTTT.